The present T cell receptor beta chain was sequenced within a study of blood T cell repertoires in COVID-19. Study as a whole: Collection of acute and convalescent COVID-19 samples took place in the United States, Italy and Spain. In each case, the material was cDNA or gDNA derived from T cells, B-cell-depleted T cells, or PBMCs.

In the source study's methods: Reference gene primer amplification yielded estimated nucleated cell counts. The data were produced by immunoSEQ multiplex PCR, yet TCRdb's version contains in-frame clones alone and is incomplete. The D gene and trimming were derived from the DNA, and the V and J assignments and clone size from that table. The top ten hold around 6.6% of the sample, which has over 50,000 clones, approximately 87% seen once. This clonotype was sampled from a man aged 55-75 years with acute or convalescent COVID-19. Sequenced sample: peripheral blood.

CDR3 in DNA: TGCGCCAGCAGCTTCGGACAGGGGGGCTATGGCTACACCTTC. Protein product: CASSFGQGGYGYTF. V usage is TRBV5-1 and J usage is TRBJ1-2, with 10 bases fitting TRBD1. Germline CDR1 is SGHRS and CDR2 is YFSETQ. The ends lost 2 bases at V and 4 bases at J; junction bases unmatched: 2. The length of the CDR3 is 14 residues. Full variable domain (outside the CDR3, taken from reference TRBV5-1 and TRBJ1-2): KAGVTQTPRYLIKTRGQQVTLSCSPISGHRSVSWYQQTPGQGLQFLFEYFSETQRNKGNFPGRFSGRQFSNSRSEMNVSTLELGDSALYLCASSFGQGGYGYTFGSGTRLTVV.